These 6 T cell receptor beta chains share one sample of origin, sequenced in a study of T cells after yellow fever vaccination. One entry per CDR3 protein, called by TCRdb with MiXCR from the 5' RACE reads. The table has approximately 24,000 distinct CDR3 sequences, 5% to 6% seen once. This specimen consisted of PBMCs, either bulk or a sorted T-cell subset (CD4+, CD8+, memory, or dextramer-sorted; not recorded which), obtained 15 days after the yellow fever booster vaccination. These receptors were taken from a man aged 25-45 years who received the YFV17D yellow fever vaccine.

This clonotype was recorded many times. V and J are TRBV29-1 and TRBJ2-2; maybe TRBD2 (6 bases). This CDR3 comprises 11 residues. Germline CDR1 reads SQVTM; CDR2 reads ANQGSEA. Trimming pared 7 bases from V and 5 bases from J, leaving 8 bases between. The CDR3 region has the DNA TGCAGCGGGAGGGATACCGGGGAGCTGTTTTTT. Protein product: CSGRDTGELFF.

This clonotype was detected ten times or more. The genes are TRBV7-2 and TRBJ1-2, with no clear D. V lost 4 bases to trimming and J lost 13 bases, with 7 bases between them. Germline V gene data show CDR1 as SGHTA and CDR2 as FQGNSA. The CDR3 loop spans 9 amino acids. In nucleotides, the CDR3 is TGTGCCAGCAGCTCTTTCGCCACCTTC. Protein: CASSSFATF.

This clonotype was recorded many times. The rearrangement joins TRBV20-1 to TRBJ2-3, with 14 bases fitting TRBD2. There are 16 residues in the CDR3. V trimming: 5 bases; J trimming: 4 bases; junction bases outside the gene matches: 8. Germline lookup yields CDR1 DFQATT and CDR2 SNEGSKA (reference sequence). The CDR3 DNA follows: TGCAGTGCTGGCCGAATGGGACTAGCGGGGGCAGATACGCAGTATTTT. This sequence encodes CSAGRMGLAGADTQYF.

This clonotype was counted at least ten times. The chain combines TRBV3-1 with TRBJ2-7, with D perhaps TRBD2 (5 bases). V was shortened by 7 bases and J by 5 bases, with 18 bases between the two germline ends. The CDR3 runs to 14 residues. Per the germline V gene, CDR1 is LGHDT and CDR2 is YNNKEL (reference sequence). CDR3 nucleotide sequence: TGTGCCAGCACCACGAGGGTGGGCGCCAACGAGCAGTACTTC. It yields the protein CASTTRVGANEQYF.

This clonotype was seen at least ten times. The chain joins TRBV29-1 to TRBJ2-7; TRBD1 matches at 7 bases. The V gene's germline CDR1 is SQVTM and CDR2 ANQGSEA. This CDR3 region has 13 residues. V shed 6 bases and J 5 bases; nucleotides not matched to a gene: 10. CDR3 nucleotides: TGCAGCGTACGAGGGCAGGGGGACGACGAGCAGTACTTC. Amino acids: CSVRGQGDDEQYF.

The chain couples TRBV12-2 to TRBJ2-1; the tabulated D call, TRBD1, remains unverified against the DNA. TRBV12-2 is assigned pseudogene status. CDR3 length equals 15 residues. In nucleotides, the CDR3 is TGTGCAAGTCGCCTGAGCGGGATAGGTTCCCTGGAGCAGTTCTTC. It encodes CASRLSGIGSLEQFF.